This entry features one T cell receptor beta chain sequence. TCRdb's table, derived via immunoSEQ multiplex PCR, lists solely in-frame clones and lacks some. The data show roughly 77,000 clones, about 80% seen once. Germline V gives CDR1 SGHTA, CDR2 FQGNSA. The germline V and J ends were trimmed by 5 bases and 4 bases, with 17 bases remaining between them. The CDR3 is 16 residues long. This sample is part of a study of blood T cell repertoires in COVID-19. Looking at the study overall: The United States, Italy and Spain supplied acute and convalescent COVID-19 samples. Sample material is recorded as cDNA or gDNA derived from T cells, B-cell-depleted T cells, or PBMCs.

Source material: peripheral blood. This clonotype originated in a man aged 60-69 years with active or convalescent COVID-19. The genes are TRBV7-2 and TRBJ1-4, with a tentative D call TRBD1 (5 bases). CDR3 region: CASSPRSGDGNEKLFF. The CDR3 DNA follows: TGTGCCAGCAGCCCAAGAAGCGGGGACGGTAATGAAAAACTGTTTTTT.